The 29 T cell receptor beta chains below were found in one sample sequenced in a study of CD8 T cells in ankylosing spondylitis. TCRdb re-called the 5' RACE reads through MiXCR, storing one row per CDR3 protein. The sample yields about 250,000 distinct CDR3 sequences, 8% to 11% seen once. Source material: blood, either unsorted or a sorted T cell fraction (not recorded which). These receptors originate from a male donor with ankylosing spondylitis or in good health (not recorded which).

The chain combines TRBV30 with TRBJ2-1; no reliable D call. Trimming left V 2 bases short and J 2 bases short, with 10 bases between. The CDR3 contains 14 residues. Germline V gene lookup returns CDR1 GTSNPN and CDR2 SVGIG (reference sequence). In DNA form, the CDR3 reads TGTGCCTGGAGTCCCGGGTTTGCCTACAATGAGCAGTTCTTC. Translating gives CAWSPGFAYNEQFF.

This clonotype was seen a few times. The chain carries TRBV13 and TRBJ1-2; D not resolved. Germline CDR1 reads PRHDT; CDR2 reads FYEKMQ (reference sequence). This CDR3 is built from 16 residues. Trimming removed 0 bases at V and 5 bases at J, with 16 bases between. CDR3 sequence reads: CASSLGSSKGEYGYTF. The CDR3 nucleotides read TGTGCCAGCAGCTTAGGCTCCTCGAAGGGAGAATATGGCTACACCTTC.

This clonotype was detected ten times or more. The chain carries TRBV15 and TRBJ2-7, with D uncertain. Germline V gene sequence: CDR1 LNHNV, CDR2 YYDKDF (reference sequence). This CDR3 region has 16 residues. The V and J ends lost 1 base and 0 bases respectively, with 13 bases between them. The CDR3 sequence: CATSRGFGVSSYEQYF. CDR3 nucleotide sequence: TGTGCCACCAGCAGAGGGTTCGGCGTTAGCTCCTACGAGCAGTACTTC.

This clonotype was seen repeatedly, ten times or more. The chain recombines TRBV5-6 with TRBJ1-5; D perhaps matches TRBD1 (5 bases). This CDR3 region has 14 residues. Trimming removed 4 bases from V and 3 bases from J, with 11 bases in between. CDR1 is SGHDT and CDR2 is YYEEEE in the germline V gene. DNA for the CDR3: TGTGCCAGCAGCACCCGACAGATCAATCAGCCCCAGCATTTT. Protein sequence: CASSTRQINQPQHF. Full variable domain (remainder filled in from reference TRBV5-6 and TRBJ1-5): DAGVTQSPTHLIKTRGQQVTLRCSPKSGHDTVSWYQQALGQGPQFIFQYYEEEERQRGNFPDRFSGHQFPNYSSELNVNALLLGDSALYLCASSTRQINQPQHFGDGTRLSIL.

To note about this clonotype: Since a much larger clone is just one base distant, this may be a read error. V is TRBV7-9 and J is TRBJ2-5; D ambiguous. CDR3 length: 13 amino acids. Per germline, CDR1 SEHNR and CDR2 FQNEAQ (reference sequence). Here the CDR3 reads CTSSLRQQETQYF. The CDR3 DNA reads TGTACCAGCAGCTTACGCCAACAGGAGACCCAGTACTTC. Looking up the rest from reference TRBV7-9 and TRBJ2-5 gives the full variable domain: DTGVSQNPRHKITKRGQNVTFRCDPISEHNRLYWYRQTLGQGPEFLTYFQNEAQLEKSRLLSDRFSAERPKGSFSTLEIQRTEQGDSAMYLCTSSLRQQETQYFGPGTRLLVL.

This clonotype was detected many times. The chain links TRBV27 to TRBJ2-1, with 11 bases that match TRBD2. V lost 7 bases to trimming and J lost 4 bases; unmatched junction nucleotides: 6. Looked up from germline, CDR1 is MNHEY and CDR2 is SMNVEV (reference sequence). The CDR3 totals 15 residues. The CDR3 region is CASTKGTSGYNEQFF. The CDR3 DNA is TGTGCCAGCACTAAAGGGACTAGCGGTTACAATGAGCAGTTCTTC.

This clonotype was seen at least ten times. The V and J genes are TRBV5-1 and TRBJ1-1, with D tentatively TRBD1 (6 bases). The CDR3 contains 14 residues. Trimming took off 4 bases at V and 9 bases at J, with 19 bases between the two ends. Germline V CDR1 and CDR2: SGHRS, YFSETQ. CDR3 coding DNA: TGCGCCAGCAGCCTCCGACTAGACAGGCAACAAGCTTTCTTT. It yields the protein CASSLRLDRQQAFF.

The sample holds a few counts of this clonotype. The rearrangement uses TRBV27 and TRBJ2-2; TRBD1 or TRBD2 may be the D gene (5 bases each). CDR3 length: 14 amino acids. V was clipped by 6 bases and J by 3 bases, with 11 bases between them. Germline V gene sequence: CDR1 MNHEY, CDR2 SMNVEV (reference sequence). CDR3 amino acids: CASREGRYTGELFF. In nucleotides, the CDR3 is TGTGCCAGCAGAGAGGGACGGTACACCGGGGAGCTGTTTTTT.

CDR3: CATRGLAAHLAYEQYF. The CDR3 coding sequence is TGTGCCACTAGAGGACTAGCGGCTCACTTAGCCTACGAGCAGTACTTC. The V call is TRBV10-3, the J call TRBJ2-7, with TRBD2 matching over 10 bases. The length of the CDR3 is 16 residues. CDR1 and CDR2 (germline): ENHRY, SYGVKD. The ends lost 10 bases at V and 2 bases at J; junction bases unmatched: 14.

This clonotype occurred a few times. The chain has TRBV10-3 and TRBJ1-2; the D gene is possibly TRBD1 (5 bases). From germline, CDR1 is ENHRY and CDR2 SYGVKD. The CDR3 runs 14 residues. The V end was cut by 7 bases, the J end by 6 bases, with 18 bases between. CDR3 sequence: CAIKWGSREDGYTF. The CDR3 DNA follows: TGTGCCATCAAATGGGGGAGCAGGGAGGATGGCTACACCTTC.

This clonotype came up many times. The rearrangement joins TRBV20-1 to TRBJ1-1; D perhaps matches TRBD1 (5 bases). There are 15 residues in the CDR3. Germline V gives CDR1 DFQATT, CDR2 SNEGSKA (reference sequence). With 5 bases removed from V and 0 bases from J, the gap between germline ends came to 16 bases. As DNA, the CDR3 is TGCAGTGCTCGGGGCTCACCCAACATGAACACTGAAGCTTTCTTT. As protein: CSARGSPNMNTEAFF.

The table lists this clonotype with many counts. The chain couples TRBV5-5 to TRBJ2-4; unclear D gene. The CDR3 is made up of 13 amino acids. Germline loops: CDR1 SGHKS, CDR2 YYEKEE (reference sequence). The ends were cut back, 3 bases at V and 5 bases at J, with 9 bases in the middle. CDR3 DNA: TGTGCCAGCAGCTCTCCTAGAGAAAACATTCAGTACTTC. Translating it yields CASSSPRENIQYF.

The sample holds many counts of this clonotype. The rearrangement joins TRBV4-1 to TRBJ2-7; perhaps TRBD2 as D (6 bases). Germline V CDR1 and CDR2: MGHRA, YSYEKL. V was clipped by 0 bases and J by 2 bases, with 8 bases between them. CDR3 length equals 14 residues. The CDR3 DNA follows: TGCGCCAGCAGCCAAGATGGGGGGACCTACGAGCAGTACTTC. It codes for CASSQDGGTYEQYF.

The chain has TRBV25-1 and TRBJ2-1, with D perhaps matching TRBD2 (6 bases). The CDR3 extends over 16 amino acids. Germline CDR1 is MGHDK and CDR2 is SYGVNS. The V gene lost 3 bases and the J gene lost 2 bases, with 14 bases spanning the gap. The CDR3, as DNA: TGTGCCAGCAGTGAGTCGACTAGTCCCCCCTACAATGAGCAGTTCTTC. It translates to CASSESTSPPYNEQFF.

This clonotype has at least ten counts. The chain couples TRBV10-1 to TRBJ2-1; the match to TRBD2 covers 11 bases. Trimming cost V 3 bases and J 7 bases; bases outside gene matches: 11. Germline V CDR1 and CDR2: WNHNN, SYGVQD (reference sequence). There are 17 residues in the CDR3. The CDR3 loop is CASSDTFTSGSWNEQFF. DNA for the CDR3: TGCGCCAGCAGTGACACCTTCACTAGCGGGAGTTGGAATGAGCAGTTCTTC.

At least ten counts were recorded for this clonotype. DNA for the CDR3: TGTGCCAGCTCACCACCCGGGACAGGGTCCCAGCCCCAGCATTTT. Translation: CASSPPGTGSQPQHF. J is TRBJ1-5 and V is TRBV18; 9 nucleotides line up with TRBD1. The germline gives CDR1 KGHSH, CDR2 LQKENI. The CDR3 sequence is 15 residues long. The V segment lost 0 bases and the J segment 7 bases; nucleotides outside the gene matches: 4.

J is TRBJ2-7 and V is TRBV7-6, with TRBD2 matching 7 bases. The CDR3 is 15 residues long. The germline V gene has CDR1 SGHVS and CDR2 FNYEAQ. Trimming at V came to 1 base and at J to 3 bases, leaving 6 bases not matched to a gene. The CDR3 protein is CASSLDSTSDYEQYF. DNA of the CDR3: TGTGCCAGCAGCTTAGATAGCACTAGCGACTACGAGCAGTACTTC.

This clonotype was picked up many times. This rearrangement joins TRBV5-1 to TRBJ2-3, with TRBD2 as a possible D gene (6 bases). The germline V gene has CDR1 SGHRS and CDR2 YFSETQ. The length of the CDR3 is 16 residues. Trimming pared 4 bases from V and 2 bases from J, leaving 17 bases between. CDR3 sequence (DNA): TGCGCCAGCAGCCTGGATGGAGGGACTGTCACAGATACGCAGTATTTT. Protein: CASSLDGGTVTDTQYF.

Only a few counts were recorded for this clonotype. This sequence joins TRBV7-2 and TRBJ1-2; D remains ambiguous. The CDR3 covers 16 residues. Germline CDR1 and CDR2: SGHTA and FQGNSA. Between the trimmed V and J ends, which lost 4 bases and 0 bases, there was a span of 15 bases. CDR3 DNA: TGTGCCAGCAGCTCACGCCCAGGCGGGGCTAACTATGGCTACACCTTC. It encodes CASSSRPGGANYGYTF.

The CDR3 loop reads CASSAESGGSYGYTF. As DNA, the CDR3 is TGTGCCAGCAGTGCTGAGTCAGGGGGGAGCTATGGCTACACCTTC. V and J are TRBV2 and TRBJ1-2; 7 nucleotides line up with TRBD1. This CDR3 has 15 residues. J gave up 4 bases and V 4 bases, and 9 bases lay outside the gene matches. Germline values: CDR1 SNHLY, CDR2 FYNNEI.

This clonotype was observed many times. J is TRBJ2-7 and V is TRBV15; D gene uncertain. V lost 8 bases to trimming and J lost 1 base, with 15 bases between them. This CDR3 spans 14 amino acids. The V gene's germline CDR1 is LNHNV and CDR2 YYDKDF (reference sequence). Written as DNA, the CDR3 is TGTGCCACCCGTGAGTCTGGGCGGTCCTACGAGCAGTACTTC. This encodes CATRESGRSYEQYF.

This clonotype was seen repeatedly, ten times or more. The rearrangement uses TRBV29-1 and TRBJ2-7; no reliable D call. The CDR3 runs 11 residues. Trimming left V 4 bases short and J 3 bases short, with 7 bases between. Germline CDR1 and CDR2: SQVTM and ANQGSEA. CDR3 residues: CSVVGYYEQYF. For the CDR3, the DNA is TGCAGCGTTGTGGGGTACTACGAGCAGTACTTC.

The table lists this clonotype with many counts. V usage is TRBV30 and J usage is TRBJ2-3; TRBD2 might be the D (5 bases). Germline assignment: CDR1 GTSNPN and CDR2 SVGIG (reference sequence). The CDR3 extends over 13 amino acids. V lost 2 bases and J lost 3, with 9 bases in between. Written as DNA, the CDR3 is TGTGCCTGGAGTCGGGGATCGACAGATACGCAGTATTTT. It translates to CAWSRGSTDTQYF.

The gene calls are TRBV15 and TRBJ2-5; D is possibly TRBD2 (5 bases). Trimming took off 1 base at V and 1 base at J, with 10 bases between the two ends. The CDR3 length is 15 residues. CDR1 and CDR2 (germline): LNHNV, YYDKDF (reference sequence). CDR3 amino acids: CATSRGAGPQETQYF. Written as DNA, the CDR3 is TGTGCCACCAGCAGAGGGGCGGGTCCCCAAGAGACCCAGTACTTC.

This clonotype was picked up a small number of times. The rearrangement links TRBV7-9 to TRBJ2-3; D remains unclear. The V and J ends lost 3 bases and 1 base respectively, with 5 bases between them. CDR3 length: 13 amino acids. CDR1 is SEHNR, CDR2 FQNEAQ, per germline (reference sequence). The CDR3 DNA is TGTGCCAGCAGCTTCTCCCGCACAGATACGCAGTATTTT. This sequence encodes CASSFSRTDTQYF.

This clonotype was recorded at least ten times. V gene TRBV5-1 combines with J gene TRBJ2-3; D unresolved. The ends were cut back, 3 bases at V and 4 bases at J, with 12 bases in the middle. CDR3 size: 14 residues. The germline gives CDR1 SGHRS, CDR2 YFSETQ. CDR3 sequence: CASSSRLSPDTQYF. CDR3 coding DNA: TGCGCCAGCAGCTCCCGGCTTAGCCCAGATACGCAGTATTTT.

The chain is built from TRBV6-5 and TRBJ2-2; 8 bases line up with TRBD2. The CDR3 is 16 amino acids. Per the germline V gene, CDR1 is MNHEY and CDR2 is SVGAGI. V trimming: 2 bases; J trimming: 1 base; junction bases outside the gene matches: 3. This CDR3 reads CASSYKRGGNTGELFF. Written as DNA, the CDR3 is TGTGCCAGCAGTTACAAACGGGGGGGGAACACCGGGGAGCTGTTTTTT.

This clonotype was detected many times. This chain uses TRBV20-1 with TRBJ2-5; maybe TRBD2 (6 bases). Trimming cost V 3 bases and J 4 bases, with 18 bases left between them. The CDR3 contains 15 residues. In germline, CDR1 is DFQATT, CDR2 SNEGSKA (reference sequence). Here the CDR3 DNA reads TGCAGTGCTAGGGGTGGCGGGGCCGCGGGAGAGACCCAGTACTTC. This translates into CSARGGGAAGETQYF.

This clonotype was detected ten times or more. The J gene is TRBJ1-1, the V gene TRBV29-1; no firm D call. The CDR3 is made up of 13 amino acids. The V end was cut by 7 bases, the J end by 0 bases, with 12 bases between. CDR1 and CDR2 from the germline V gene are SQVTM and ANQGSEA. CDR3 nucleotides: TGCAGCGGAACCGGGAACATGAACACTGAAGCTTTCTTT. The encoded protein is CSGTGNMNTEAFF.